A single sample is the source of the 21 T cell receptor beta chains below, sequenced in a study of CD8+CD57+ T cells in acquired aplastic anemia. Sequencing involved patients with CD8+CD57+ cell expansion previously shown by flow cytometry. Using genomic DNA as the template, TCR beta VDJ and CDR3 profiling was carried out. TCRdb processed the reads anew with MiXCR; each CDR3 protein has one entry. The sample records around 180,000 distinct CDR3 sequences, around 48% being singletons. The sequenced sample was sorted CD4+, CD8+, or CD8+CD57+ T cells (not recorded which) from PBMCs. These TCRs come from a human donor with aplastic anemia.

This clonotype was recorded many times. The chain carries TRBV6-6 and TRBJ1-1; D might be TRBD1 (5 bases). The germline V gene has CDR1 MNHNY and CDR2 SVGAGI (reference sequence). The CDR3 is made up of 15 amino acids. V was pared by 2 bases and J by 1 base, with 11 bases between. For the CDR3, the DNA is TGTGCCAGCAGTTACAGGGGCAGTAGGAACACTGAAGCTTTCTTT. Residues: CASSYRGSRNTEAFF.

The gene calls are TRBV2 and TRBJ2-3; the match to TRBD1 covers 9 bases. This CDR3 is built from 15 residues. V was pared by 10 bases and J by 1 base, with 9 bases of the junction left unmatched. Germline V gene data show CDR1 as SNHLY and CDR2 as FYNNEI. The CDR3, as DNA: TGTGCCACCCGGACAGGGGTGGGAGGCACAGATACGCAGTATTTT. This codes for CATRTGVGGTDTQYF.

In this sample, this clonotype turned up a few times. This rearrangement joins TRBV10-3 to TRBJ1-1; D not certain. The germline gives CDR1 ENHRY, CDR2 SYGVKD. The CDR3 sequence is 13 residues long. Trimming shortened V by 7 bases and J by 1 base, and 10 bases separated the two germline ends. The CDR3 DNA reads TGTGCCATCACCCAAACAGAGAACACTGAAGCTTTCTTT. Protein product: CAITQTENTEAFF.

This clonotype has a handful of counts. A much bigger clone sits one base away, suggesting this may be a read error. This sequence joins TRBV6-6 and TRBJ2-7, with D unresolved. The CDR3 has 10 residues. Germline CDR1 MNHNY, CDR2 SVGAGI (reference sequence). In nucleotides, the CDR3 is TGTGCCAGCAGTTCCTACGAGCAGCACTTC. This gives the protein CASSSYEQHF.

This clonotype was found many times. V is TRBV29-1 and J is TRBJ2-5; the D gene is possibly TRBD1 (7 bases). The CDR3 runs to 13 residues. Trimming pared 7 bases from V and 7 bases from J, leaving 19 bases between. Germline V gives CDR1 SQVTM, CDR2 ANQGSEA. CDR3 sequence reads: CSALGGQTTTQYF. As DNA, the CDR3 is TGCAGCGCGCTCGGGGGACAGACCACGACCCAGTACTTC.

To note about this clonotype: A much larger clone lies one base from this, so it may be a read error. This chain's CDR3 is CASSQDWLETQYF. As DNA, the CDR3 is TGTGCCAGCAGCCAAGATTGGCTCGAGACCCAGTACTTC. The gene calls are TRBV3-1 and TRBJ2-5; D is ambiguous. Trimming pared 0 bases from V and 5 bases from J, leaving 7 bases between. The CDR3 sequence is 13 residues long. Germline V CDR1 and CDR2: LGHDT, YNNKEL (reference sequence).

The chain links TRBV7-2 to TRBJ2-6; D not resolved. The V gene lost 8 bases and the J gene lost 0 bases, with 5 bases spanning the gap. This CDR3 region has 13 residues. Per the germline V gene, CDR1 is SGHTA and CDR2 is FQGNSA. CDR3 sequence (DNA): TGTGCCAGCGGGTTCTCTGGGGCCAACGTCCTGACTTTC. Protein sequence: CASGFSGANVLTF.

The chain uses TRBV29-1 and TRBJ2-7; D gene uncertain. Germline V lookup: CDR1 SQVTM, CDR2 ANQGSEA. V dropped 6 bases and J dropped 3 bases, with 6 bases sitting between them. The CDR3 runs to 10 residues. In DNA form, the CDR3 reads TGCAGCGTGGGCGACTACGAGCAGTACTTC. Encoded protein: CSVGDYEQYF.

About this clonotype: This may arise from a read error, as a much more abundant clone is one base away. This chain links TRBV5-1 with TRBJ1-3, with TRBD1 as a possible D gene (5 bases). Germline loops: CDR1 SGHRS, CDR2 YFSETQ. CDR3 size: 15 residues. CDR3 amino acids: CANSTEGRSGNTIYF. The DNA for the CDR3 is TGCGCCAACAGCACCGAGGGGCGCTCTGGAAACACCATATATTTT.

This clonotype was observed a handful of times. V is TRBV29-1 and J is TRBJ1-6; D gene ambiguous. The CDR3 spans 13 residues. V lost 0 bases to trimming and J lost 10 bases, with 10 bases between them. From germline, CDR1 is SQVTM and CDR2 ANQGSEA. Here the CDR3 reads CSVEDGYGSPLHF. The CDR3 DNA follows: TGCAGCGTTGAAGATGGGTATGGGTCACCCCTCCACTTT.

This chain connects TRBV2 to TRBJ1-1, with D unclear. From germline, CDR1 is SNHLY and CDR2 FYNNEI. V lost 8 bases to trimming and J lost 8 bases, with 15 bases between them. The CDR3 is 12 amino acids. The CDR3: CASSLRGGEAFF. CDR3 DNA: TGTGCCAGCTCTCTCCGAGGAGGGGAAGCTTTCTTT.

The gene calls are TRBV6-1 and TRBJ1-6; no definite D call. V gave up 6 bases and J gave up 3 bases, with 6 bases separating them. Looked up from germline, CDR1 is MNHNS and CDR2 is SASEGT. The CDR3 contains 13 residues. The CDR3 bases are TGTGCCAGCAGGGGAGACTATAATTCACCCCTCCACTTT. The encoded protein is CASRGDYNSPLHF.

This clonotype was seen ten or more times. The V and J genes are TRBV5-4 and TRBJ2-5; TRBD2 matches at 8 bases. The CDR3 totals 14 residues. Germline values: CDR1 SGHNT, CDR2 YYREEE (reference sequence). V was clipped by 6 bases and J by 4 bases; unmatched bases: 8. CDR3 in amino acids: CASNTRAGGETQYF. The CDR3, as DNA: TGTGCCAGCAATACCCGGGCGGGGGGAGAGACCCAGTACTTC.

With respect to this clonotype: Since no conserved phenylalanine or tryptophan closes the CDR3, a read error is the likely cause. The chain is built from TRBV19 and TRBJ2-7, with D perhaps TRBD1 or TRBD2 (6 bases each). Per germline, CDR1 LNHDA and CDR2 SQIVND (reference sequence). Trimming took 5 bases from V and 7 from J, leaving 24 bases between them. CDR3 length: 16 residues. The CDR3 bases are TGTGCCAGTAGTTCCCCGGGGACGGGGGCGTTGGGGGAGCAGTACTCC. Amino acid sequence: CASSSPGTGALGEQYS.

This chain links TRBV4-1 with TRBJ1-2; 7 bases line up with TRBD1. This CDR3 comprises 12 residues. V was pared by 0 bases and J by 10 bases, with 2 bases of the junction left unmatched. The germline V gene has CDR1 MGHRA and CDR2 YSYEKL. CDR3 nucleotides: TGCGCCAGCAGCCAAGAGACAGGGCCCTACACCTTC. Translated, it gives CASSQETGPYTF.

This clonotype was recorded at least ten times. The V call is TRBV30, the J call TRBJ1-6, with a possible D match to TRBD1 (6 bases). The CDR3 is made up of 16 amino acids. Germline V lookup: CDR1 GTSNPN, CDR2 SVGIG (reference sequence). V was trimmed by 3 bases and J by 7 bases, leaving 19 bases between them. CDR3 sequence reads: CAWRTGFARPNSPLHF. DNA for the CDR3: TGTGCCTGGAGAACAGGGTTCGCCAGACCAAATTCACCCCTCCACTTT. Supplemented by reference TRBV30 and TRBJ1-6, the full variable domain reads SQTIHQWPATLVQPVGSPLSLECTVEGTSNPNLYWYRQAAGRGLQLLFYSVGIGQISSEVPQNLSASRPQDRQFILSSKKLLLSDSGFYLCAWRTGFARPNSPLHFGNGTRLTVT.

This clonotype appeared many times. The chain links TRBV5-6 to TRBJ1-6; 9 nucleotides agree with TRBD1. Germline V gene lookup returns CDR1 SGHDT and CDR2 YYEEEE. J gave up 11 bases and V 4 bases, and 10 bases lay outside the gene matches. This CDR3 comprises 15 residues. The CDR3 DNA reads as TGTGCCAGCAGCCTACGGGACAGGGCTTTTACACCCCTCCACTTT. Protein product: CASSLRDRAFTPLHF.

This clonotype was counted ten times or more. The V and J genes are TRBV27 and TRBJ1-2, with 8 bases fitting TRBD1. Losses at the gene ends were 5 bases for V and 2 bases for J; bases not matched to a gene: 7. The CDR3 is made up of 15 amino acids. Germline lookup yields CDR1 MNHEY and CDR2 SMNVEV (reference sequence). CDR3 loop: CASSQTGDLNYGYTF. The CDR3 DNA is TGTGCCAGCAGTCAGACAGGGGACCTGAACTATGGCTACACCTTC.

V and J are TRBV9 and TRBJ2-1, with D unresolved. The CDR3 length is 13 residues. Germline CDR1 and CDR2: SGDLS and YYNGEE. For the CDR3, the DNA is TGTGCTAGATCAGCTGGGTCCTACAATGAGCAGTTCTTC. Its protein is CARSAGSYNEQFF.

This chain joins TRBV19 and TRBJ1-1; D remains ambiguous. V dropped 5 bases and J dropped 1 base, with 11 bases sitting between them. CDR3 size: 14 residues. The V gene's germline CDR1 is LNHDA and CDR2 SQIVND (reference sequence). The CDR3 spells CASSPLGWNTEAFF. The CDR3 DNA sequence: TGTGCCAGTAGTCCCCTAGGTTGGAACACTGAAGCTTTCTTT. Full variable domain (outside the CDR3, taken from reference TRBV19 and TRBJ1-1): DGGITQSPKYLFRKEGQNVTLSCEQNLNHDAMYWYRQDPGQGLRLIYYSQIVNDFQKGDIAEGYSVSREKKESFPLTVTSAQKNPTAFYLCASSPLGWNTEAFFGQGTRLTVV.

J is TRBJ1-2 and V is TRBV20-1, with TRBD1 as a possible D gene (5 bases). The CDR3 is made up of 14 amino acids. V lost 0 bases and J lost 4, with 12 bases in between. Looked up from germline, CDR1 is DFQATT and CDR2 is SNEGSKA (reference sequence). CDR3: CSARDQDTIYGYTF. CDR3 in DNA: TGCAGTGCTAGAGATCAGGACACGATCTATGGCTACACCTTC.